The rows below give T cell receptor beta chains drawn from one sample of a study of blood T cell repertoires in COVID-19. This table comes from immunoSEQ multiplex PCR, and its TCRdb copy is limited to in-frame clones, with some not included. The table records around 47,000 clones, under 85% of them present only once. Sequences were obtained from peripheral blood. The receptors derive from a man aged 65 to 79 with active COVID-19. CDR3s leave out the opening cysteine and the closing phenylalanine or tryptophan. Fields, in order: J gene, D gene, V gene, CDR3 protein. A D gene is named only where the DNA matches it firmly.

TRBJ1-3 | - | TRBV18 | ASSPDNSGNTIY
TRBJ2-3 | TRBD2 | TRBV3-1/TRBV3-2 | ASSQGASGGLDTQY
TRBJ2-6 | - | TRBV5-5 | ASSPSQAGANVLT
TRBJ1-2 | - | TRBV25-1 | ASMTRRGGYT
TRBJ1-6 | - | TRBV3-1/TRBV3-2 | ASSLRGGNSPLH
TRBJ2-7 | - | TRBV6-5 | ATLLERGSSYEQY
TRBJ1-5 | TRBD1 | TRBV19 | ASSIGTGSFGQPQH
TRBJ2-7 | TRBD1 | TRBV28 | ASSARQGAEQY
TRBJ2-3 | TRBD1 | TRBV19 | ATTSGGGTDTQY
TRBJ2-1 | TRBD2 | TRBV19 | ASRSGVSYNEQF
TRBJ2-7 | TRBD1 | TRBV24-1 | ATSAQDTGGRNEQY
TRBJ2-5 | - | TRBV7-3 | ASSLNMGRGETQY
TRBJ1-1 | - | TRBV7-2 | ASSSRTTHLNTEAF
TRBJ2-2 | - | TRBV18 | ASSPSSGSSTGELF
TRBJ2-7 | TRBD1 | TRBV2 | ASTGQVNEQY
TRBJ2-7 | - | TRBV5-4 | ASSLAGTGEQY
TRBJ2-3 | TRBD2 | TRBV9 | ASSVVGGGAEDTQY
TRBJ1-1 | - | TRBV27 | ASSSGLMGLNTEAF
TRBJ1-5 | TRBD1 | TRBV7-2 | ASSLWTGGGHQPQH
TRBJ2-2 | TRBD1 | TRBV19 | ASSTPVPRGQGVGANTGELF
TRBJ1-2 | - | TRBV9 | ASSVARNGYT
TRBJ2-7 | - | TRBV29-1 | SVVQGSSYEQY
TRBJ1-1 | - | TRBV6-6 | ASSYSQGNTEAF
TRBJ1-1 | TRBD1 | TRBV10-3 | ATKGASTEAF
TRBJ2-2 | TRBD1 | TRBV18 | ASSPGTGYTGELF
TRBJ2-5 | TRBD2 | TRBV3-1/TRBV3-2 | ASSQDGLAGAVGETQY
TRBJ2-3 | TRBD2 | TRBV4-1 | ASSRTIAGGQGDTQY
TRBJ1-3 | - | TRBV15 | ATSRITGTGNTIY
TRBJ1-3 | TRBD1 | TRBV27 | ASRQPGQGNTIY
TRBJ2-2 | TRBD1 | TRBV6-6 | ASSLATGDTGELF
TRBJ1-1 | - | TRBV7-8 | ASSDTGQLNTEAF
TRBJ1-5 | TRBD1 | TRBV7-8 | ASSSVEGAQPQH
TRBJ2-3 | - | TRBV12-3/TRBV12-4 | ASSPQDRGTQY
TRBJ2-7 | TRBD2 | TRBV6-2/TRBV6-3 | ASSYSTGLKY
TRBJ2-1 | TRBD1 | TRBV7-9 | ASSLEQGIGTYNEQF
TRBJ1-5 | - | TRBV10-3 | AISPRRSNQPQH
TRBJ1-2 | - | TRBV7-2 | ASIISGGTYGYT
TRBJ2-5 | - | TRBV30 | AWSVVGAQY
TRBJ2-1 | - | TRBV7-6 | ASRRSGPYNEQF
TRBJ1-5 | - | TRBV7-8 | ASSSGYSNQPQH
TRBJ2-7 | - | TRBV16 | ASSQSHRDEQY
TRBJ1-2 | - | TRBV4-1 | ASSPIDGYGYT
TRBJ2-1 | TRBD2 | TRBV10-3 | AISGTSGGYDEQF
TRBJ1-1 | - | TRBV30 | AWSPSPQGTEAF
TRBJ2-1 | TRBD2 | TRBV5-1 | ASSLALAGGIGEQF
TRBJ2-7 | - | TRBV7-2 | ASSLAGVGGGSYEQY
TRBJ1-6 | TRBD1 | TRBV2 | ASSPGQGSPLH
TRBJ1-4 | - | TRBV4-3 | ASSQQLVAQGSNEKLF
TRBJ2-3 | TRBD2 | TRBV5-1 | ASSLAGGITDTQY
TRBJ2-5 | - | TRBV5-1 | ASSLQGSDGTTQY
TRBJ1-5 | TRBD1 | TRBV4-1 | ASSVGTGGFQPQH
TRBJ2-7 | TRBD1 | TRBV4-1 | ASSQGTGVFAEQY
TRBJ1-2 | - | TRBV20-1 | SASPVRSRYGYT
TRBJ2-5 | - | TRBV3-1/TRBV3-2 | ASRHSVGETQY
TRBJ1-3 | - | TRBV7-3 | ASSLTGLRTAGNTIY
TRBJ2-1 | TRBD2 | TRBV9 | ASSPEGTSGYNEQF
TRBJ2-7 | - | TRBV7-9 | ASSLAGQGRNEQY
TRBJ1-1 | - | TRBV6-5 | ASSRTDTEAF
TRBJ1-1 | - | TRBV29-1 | SVGQGYTEAF